Listed below are T cell receptor beta chains from one sample, sequenced in a study of CD8+CD57+ T cells in acquired aplastic anemia. TCRdb reprocessed the reads with MiXCR, giving one entry per CDR3 protein. The data show 250,000 to 300,000 distinct CDR3 sequences, about 56% seen once. Material: sorted CD4+, CD8+, or CD8+CD57+ T cells (not recorded which) from PBMCs. The receptors derive from a human donor with severe aplastic anemia or a healthy control (not recorded which). Both conserved end residues are part of each CDR3. A D gene is named only where the DNA matches it firmly. A row's size may be missing; if present it is once, few, many or a size class.

v_call: TRBV19
j_call: TRBJ1-6
clone_size: .
d_call: .
cdr3_aa: CASSPTGVSPLHF
cdr3_nt: TGTGCCAGTAGTCCTACGGGAGTTTCACCCCTCCACTTT

v_call: TRBV19
j_call: TRBJ2-1
clone_size: once
d_call: .
cdr3_aa: CASSHASYNEQFF
cdr3_nt: TGTGCCAGTAGTCACGCTTCTTACAATGAGCAGTTCTTC

v_call: TRBV19
j_call: TRBJ1-5
clone_size: .
d_call: .
cdr3_aa: CASSISGLGPVDSNQPQHF
cdr3_nt: TGTGCCAGTAGTATTAGTGGGCTCGGCCCTGTTGATAGCAATCAGCCCCAGCATTTT

v_call: TRBV2
j_call: TRBJ2-7
clone_size: few
d_call: .
cdr3_aa: CASIRPNYEQYF
cdr3_nt: TGTGCCAGCATACGACCCAACTACGAGCAGTACTTC

v_call: TRBV19
j_call: TRBJ1-2
clone_size: many
d_call: .
cdr3_aa: CASYLDPSYGYTF
cdr3_nt: TGTGCCAGTTACCTGGATCCGTCCTATGGCTACACCTTC

v_call: TRBV7-8
j_call: TRBJ2-1
clone_size: .
d_call: .
cdr3_aa: CASSLVVSSYNEQFF
cdr3_nt: TGTGCCAGCAGCTTAGTTGTGAGTAGCTACAATGAGCAGTTCTTC

v_call: TRBV15
j_call: TRBJ2-7
clone_size: .
d_call: .
cdr3_aa: CATSIGVNLISYEQYF
cdr3_nt: TGTGCCACCAGCATCGGAGTGAATCTCATCTCCTACGAGCAGTACTTC

v_call: TRBV15
j_call: TRBJ1-6
clone_size: few
d_call: .
cdr3_aa: CATSNRDAESPLHF
cdr3_nt: TGTGCCACCAGCAACCGGGACGCGGAATCACCCCTCCACTTT

v_call: TRBV10-3
j_call: TRBJ2-3
clone_size: .
d_call: TRBD1
cdr3_aa: CAISGTGGTPSTDTQYF
cdr3_nt: TGTGCCATCAGTGGGACAGGGGGCACCCCTAGCACAGATACGCAGTATTTT

v_call: TRBV12-3/TRBV12-4
j_call: TRBJ2-5
clone_size: many
d_call: .
cdr3_aa: CASAARGETQYF
cdr3_nt: TGTGCCAGCGCGGCTAGAGGAGAGACCCAGTACTTC

v_call: TRBV24-1
j_call: TRBJ2-7
clone_size: few
d_call: .
cdr3_aa: CATIGGGPDYEQYF
cdr3_nt: TGTGCCACCATTGGTGGCGGGCCTGACTACGAGCAGTACTTC

v_call: TRBV24-1
j_call: TRBJ2-1
clone_size: .
d_call: TRBD1
cdr3_aa: CATSDRRPRDRGPYNEQFF
cdr3_nt: TGTGCCACCAGTGATCGTCGCCCCCGGGACAGGGGGCCCTACAATGAGCAGTTCTTC

v_call: TRBV4-2
j_call: TRBJ2-5
clone_size: .
d_call: TRBD2
cdr3_aa: CASGRAGGEETQYF
cdr3_nt: TGTGCCAGCGGGAGAGCGGGGGGGGAAGAGACCCAGTACTTC

v_call: TRBV12-3/TRBV12-4
j_call: TRBJ2-7
clone_size: .
d_call: TRBD2
cdr3_aa: CASSASPGTSMGGEQYF
cdr3_nt: TGTGCCAGCAGTGCATCCCCCGGGACTAGTATGGGTGGGGAGCAGTACTTC

v_call: TRBV2
j_call: TRBJ2-7
clone_size: many
d_call: .
cdr3_aa: CASISGHRSSYEQYF
cdr3_nt: TGTGCCAGCATTTCGGGTCACAGGTCCAGCTACGAGCAGTACTTC

v_call: TRBV7-8
j_call: TRBJ1-3
clone_size: .
d_call: .
cdr3_aa: CASRRDHLNTIYF
cdr3_nt: TGTGCCAGCAGACGGGACCATTTAAACACCATATATTTT

v_call: TRBV10-3
j_call: TRBJ2-3
clone_size: .
d_call: TRBD2
cdr3_aa: CAISESLAGDPDTQYF
cdr3_nt: TGTGCCATCAGTGAGTCCCTAGCGGGAGATCCAGATACGCAGTATTTT

v_call: TRBV7-2
j_call: TRBJ1-6
clone_size: many
d_call: .
cdr3_aa: CASSSSKRALHF
cdr3_nt: TGTGCCAGCAGCTCGTCAAAGAGGGCCCTCCACTTT

v_call: TRBV2
j_call: TRBJ2-7
clone_size: many
d_call: .
cdr3_aa: CASSEMLATYEQYF
cdr3_nt: TGTGCCAGCAGTGAAATGCTTGCCACCTACGAGCAGTACTTC

v_call: TRBV10-3
j_call: TRBJ2-7
clone_size: .
d_call: TRBD2
cdr3_aa: CASFGTSGGYEQYF
cdr3_nt: TGTGCCAGCTTCGGGACTAGCGGAGGCTACGAGCAGTACTTC

v_call: TRBV6-5
j_call: TRBJ2-7
clone_size: .
d_call: TRBD1
cdr3_aa: CASSEANRGPYEQYF
cdr3_nt: TGTGCCAGCAGTGAAGCAAACAGGGGGCCCTACGAGCAGTACTTC

v_call: TRBV19
j_call: TRBJ2-7
clone_size: .
d_call: .
cdr3_aa: CASSMGRGHYEQYF
cdr3_nt: TGTGCCAGTAGTATGGGGAGGGGGCACTACGAGCAGTACTTC

v_call: TRBV2
j_call: TRBJ2-3
clone_size: .
d_call: TRBD2
cdr3_aa: CASSGLGLAGGAQYF
cdr3_nt: TGTGCCAGCAGCGGCCTGGGACTAGCGGGGGGTGCGCAGTATTTT

v_call: TRBV5-1
j_call: TRBJ2-1
clone_size: .
d_call: TRBD2
cdr3_aa: CASSPLAGGLGQEQFF
cdr3_nt: TGCGCCAGCAGCCCCCTGGCGGGGGGGCTAGGTCAGGAGCAGTTCTTC

v_call: TRBV28
j_call: TRBJ1-5
clone_size: many
d_call: .
cdr3_aa: CASRNSNQPQHF
cdr3_nt: TGTGCCAGCAGAAATAGCAATCAGCCCCAGCATTTT

v_call: TRBV20-1
j_call: TRBJ2-7
clone_size: .
d_call: .
cdr3_aa: CSARSAAYEQYF
cdr3_nt: TGCAGTGCTCGATCCGCAGCCTACGAGCAGTACTTC

v_call: TRBV29-1
j_call: TRBJ2-5
clone_size: .
d_call: .
cdr3_aa: CSSRTAQETQYF
cdr3_nt: TGCAGCTCACGGACAGCCCAAGAGACCCAGTACTTC

v_call: TRBV12-3/TRBV12-4
j_call: TRBJ1-2
clone_size: many
d_call: .
cdr3_aa: CASSKTSLNYGYTF
cdr3_nt: TGTGCCAGCAGTAAGACGAGCTTAAACTATGGCTACACCTTC

v_call: TRBV10-3
j_call: TRBJ2-1
clone_size: many
d_call: TRBD2
cdr3_aa: CATSGTSGEYNEQFF
cdr3_nt: TGTGCCACCTCGGGGACTAGCGGGGAATACAATGAGCAGTTCTTC

v_call: TRBV13
j_call: TRBJ1-6
clone_size: .
d_call: .
cdr3_aa: CASGGWAVESSYNSPLHF
cdr3_nt: TGTGCCAGCGGCGGATGGGCGGTAGAGAGCTCCTATAATTCACCCCTCCACTTT

v_call: TRBV5-1
j_call: TRBJ1-1
clone_size: once
d_call: .
cdr3_aa: CASSVGTTEAFF
cdr3_nt: TGTGCCAGCAGCGTAGGAACAACTGAAGCTTTCTTT

v_call: TRBV4-1
j_call: TRBJ1-2
clone_size: many
d_call: .
cdr3_aa: CASSQSLPGGRAWYGYTF
cdr3_nt: TGCGCCAGCAGCCAATCCCTCCCCGGGGGCAGGGCTTGGTATGGCTACACCTTC

v_call: TRBV7-8
j_call: TRBJ1-1
clone_size: many
d_call: TRBD1
cdr3_aa: CASSLGTGREAFF
cdr3_nt: TGTGCCAGCAGCTTAGGGACAGGGCGTGAAGCTTTCTTT

v_call: TRBV2
j_call: TRBJ2-7
clone_size: .
d_call: .
cdr3_aa: CASSEAAAGSYEQYF
cdr3_nt: TGTGCCAGCAGTGAAGCGGCGGCGGGCTCCTACGAGCAGTACTTC

v_call: TRBV5-1
j_call: TRBJ2-7
clone_size: many
d_call: TRBD1
cdr3_aa: CASSPEQTGRDEQYF
cdr3_nt: TGCGCCAGCAGCCCGGAGCAGACAGGGCGAGACGAGCAGTACTTC

v_call: TRBV24-1
j_call: TRBJ2-1
clone_size: .
d_call: TRBD1
cdr3_aa: CATSETPGGIYNEQFF
cdr3_nt: TGTGCCACCAGTGAGACCCCAGGGGGCATCTACAATGAGCAGTTCTTC

v_call: TRBV24-1
j_call: TRBJ2-7
clone_size: few
d_call: TRBD2
cdr3_aa: CATSDSGLARSYEQYF
cdr3_nt: TGTGCCACCAGTGACTCGGGACTAGCCCGCTCCTACGAGCAGTACTTC